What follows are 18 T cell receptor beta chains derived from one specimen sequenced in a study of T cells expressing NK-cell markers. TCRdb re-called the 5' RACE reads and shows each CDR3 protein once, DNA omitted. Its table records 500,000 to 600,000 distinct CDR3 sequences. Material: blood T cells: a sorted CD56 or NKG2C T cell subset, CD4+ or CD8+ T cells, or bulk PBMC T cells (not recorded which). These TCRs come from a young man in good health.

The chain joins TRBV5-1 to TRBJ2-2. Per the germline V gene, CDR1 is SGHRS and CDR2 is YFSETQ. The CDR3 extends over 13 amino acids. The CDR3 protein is CASSLEGTGELFF.

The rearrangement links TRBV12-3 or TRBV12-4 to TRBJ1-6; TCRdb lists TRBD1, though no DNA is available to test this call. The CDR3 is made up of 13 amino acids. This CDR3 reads CATSGRNNSPLHF.

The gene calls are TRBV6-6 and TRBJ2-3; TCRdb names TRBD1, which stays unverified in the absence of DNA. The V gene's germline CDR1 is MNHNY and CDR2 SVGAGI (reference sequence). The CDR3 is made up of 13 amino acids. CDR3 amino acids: CATKTGSTDTQYF.

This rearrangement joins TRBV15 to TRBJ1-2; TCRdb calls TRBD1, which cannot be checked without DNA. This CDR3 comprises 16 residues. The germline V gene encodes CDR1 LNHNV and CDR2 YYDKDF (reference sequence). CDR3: CATRRTTGGPLYGYTF.

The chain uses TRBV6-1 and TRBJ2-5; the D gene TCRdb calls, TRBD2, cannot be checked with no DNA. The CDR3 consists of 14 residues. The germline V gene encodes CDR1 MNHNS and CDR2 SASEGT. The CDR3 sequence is CASLNRTSGGTQYF.

The CDR3 sequence: CASSLETSVEETQYF. The chain combines TRBV13 with TRBJ2-5; TCRdb names TRBD2, which stays unverified in the absence of DNA. From germline, CDR1 is PRHDT and CDR2 FYEKMQ (reference sequence). This CDR3 is 15 amino acids long.

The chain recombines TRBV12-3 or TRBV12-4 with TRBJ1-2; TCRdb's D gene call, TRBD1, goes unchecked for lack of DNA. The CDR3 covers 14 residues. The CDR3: CASSGGRDLAGYTF.

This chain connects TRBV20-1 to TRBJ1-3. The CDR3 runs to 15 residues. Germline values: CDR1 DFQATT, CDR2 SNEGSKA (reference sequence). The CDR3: CSARRRHISGNTIYF.

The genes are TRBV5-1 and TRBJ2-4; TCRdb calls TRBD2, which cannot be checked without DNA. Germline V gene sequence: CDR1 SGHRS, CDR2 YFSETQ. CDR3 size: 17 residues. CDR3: CASSWGLAGIAKNIQYF.

Here the CDR3 reads CASGRGGETQYF. This chain joins TRBV13 and TRBJ2-5; the TCRdb D gene call, TRBD1, has no DNA to confirm it. Germline V gene lookup returns CDR1 PRHDT and CDR2 FYEKMQ (reference sequence). CDR3 length: 12 amino acids.

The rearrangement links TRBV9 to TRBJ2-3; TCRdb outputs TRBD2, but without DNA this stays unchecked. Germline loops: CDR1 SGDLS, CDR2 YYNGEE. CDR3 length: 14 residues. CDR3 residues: CASSTSGTLDTQYF.

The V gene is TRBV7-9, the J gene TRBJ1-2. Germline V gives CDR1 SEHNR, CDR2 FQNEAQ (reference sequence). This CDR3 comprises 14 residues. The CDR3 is CASSLGDEWGGYTF.

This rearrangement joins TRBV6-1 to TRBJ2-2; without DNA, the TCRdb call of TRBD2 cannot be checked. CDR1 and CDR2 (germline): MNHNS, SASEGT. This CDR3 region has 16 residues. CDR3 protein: CASMNPAGGRTGELFF.

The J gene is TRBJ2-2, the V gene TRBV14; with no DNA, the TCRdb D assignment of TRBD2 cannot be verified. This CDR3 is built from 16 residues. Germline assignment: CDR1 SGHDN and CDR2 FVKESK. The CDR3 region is CASSTRLAGWTGELFF.

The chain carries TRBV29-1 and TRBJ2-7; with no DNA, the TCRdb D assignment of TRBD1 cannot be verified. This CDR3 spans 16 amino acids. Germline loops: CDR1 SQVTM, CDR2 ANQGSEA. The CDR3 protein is CSVEDRDRGLPYEQYF.

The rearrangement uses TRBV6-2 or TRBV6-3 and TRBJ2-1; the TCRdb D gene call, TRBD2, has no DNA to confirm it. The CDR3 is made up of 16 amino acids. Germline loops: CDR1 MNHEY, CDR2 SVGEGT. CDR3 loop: CASSSPGLGLNNEQFF.

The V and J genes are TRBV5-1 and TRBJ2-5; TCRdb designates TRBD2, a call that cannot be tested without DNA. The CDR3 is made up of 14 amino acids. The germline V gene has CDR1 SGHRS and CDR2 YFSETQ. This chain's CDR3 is CASSSGGPRETQYF.

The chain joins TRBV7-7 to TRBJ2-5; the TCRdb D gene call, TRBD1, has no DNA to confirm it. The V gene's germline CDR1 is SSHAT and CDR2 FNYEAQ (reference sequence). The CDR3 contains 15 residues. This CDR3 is CASTPGQGTLETQYF.